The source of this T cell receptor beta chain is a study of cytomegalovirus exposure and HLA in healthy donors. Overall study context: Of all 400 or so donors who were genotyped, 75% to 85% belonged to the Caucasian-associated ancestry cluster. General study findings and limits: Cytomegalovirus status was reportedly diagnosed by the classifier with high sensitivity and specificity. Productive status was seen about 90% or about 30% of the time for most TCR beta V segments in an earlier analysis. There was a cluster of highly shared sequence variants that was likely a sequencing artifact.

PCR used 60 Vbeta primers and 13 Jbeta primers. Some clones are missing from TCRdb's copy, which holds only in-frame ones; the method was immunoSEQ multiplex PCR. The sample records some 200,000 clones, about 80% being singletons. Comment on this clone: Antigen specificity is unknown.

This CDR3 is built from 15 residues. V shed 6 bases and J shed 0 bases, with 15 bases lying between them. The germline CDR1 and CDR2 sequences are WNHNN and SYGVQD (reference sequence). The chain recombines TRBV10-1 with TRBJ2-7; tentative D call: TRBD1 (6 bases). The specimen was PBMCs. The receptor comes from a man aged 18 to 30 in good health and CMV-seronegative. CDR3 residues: CASSNDRSSSYEQYF. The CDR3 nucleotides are TGCGCCAGCAGCAATGACAGGTCAAGCTCCTACGAGCAGTACTTC.